This is a list of T cell receptor beta chains from one sample in a study of cytomegalovirus exposure and HLA in healthy donors. Only in-frame clones appear in the TCRdb table, and some are missing; sequencing was by immunoSEQ multiplex PCR. Among about 120,000 clones listed, 66% were seen once. The sequenced sample consisted of PBMCs. The receptor source for this set is a man aged 18 to 30 in good health and CMV-seronegative. Both conserved end residues are part of each CDR3. D genes are given only for firm matches. Clone size is not always given. Where it is, it says once, few, many or a class for expanded clones.

TRBJ2-7	NA	TRBV7-8	TRBD2	TGTGCCAGCAGCTTAGTAGGACTAGCATACTACGAGCAGTACTTC	CASSLVGLAYYEQYF
TRBJ2-7	few	TRBV20-1	TRBD2	TGCAGTGGCGGGAGCTACGAGCAGTACTTC	CSGGSYEQYF
TRBJ2-1	few	TRBV7-9	TRBD2	TGTGCCAGCAGCCCGGGACTAGCGGCCAATGAGCAGTTCTTC	CASSPGLAANEQFF
TRBJ1-5	NA	TRBV28	TRBD1	TGTGCCAGTACAGGGGTCCCCGTCAATCAGCCCCAGCATTTT	CASTGVPVNQPQHF
TRBJ2-7	NA	TRBV7-2	TRBD2	TGTGCCAGCAGCTTGGTCAGCGGGAGAAACGAGCAGTACTTC	CASSLVSGRNEQYF
TRBJ1-1	NA	TRBV5-1	NA	TGCGCCAGCAGCTTGCGGAGCGGCACTGAAGCTTTCTTT	CASSLRSGTEAFF
TRBJ1-1	NA	TRBV30	NA	TGTGCCTGGAGGGGGGGTCCCAGTGAAGCTTTCTTT	CAWRGGPSEAFF
TRBJ2-1	NA	TRBV29-1	NA	TGCAGCGTTCTCCGGGACAAAGTCTATGAGCAGTTCTTC	CSVLRDKVYEQFF
TRBJ1-2	NA	TRBV6-5	NA	TGTGCCAGCAGTCGTGGGGCAATCTATGGCTACACCTTC	CASSRGAIYGYTF
TRBJ2-2	NA	TRBV28	NA	TGTGCCAGCAGTTTGAGGAATCGAGGAACCGGGGAGCTGTTTTTT	CASSLRNRGTGELFF
TRBJ2-3	NA	TRBV5-4	TRBD2	TGTGCCAGCAGCCTCCCGGGGGGCACTAGCGGGGTTACCAGCACAGATACGCAGTATTTT	CASSLPGGTSGVTSTDTQYF
TRBJ2-5	few	TRBV7-9	NA	TGTGCCAGCAGTGAGGAGACCCAGTACTTC	CASSEETQYF
TRBJ1-2	NA	TRBV7-9	NA	TGTGCCGGCAGGGAGCAAAACTATGGCTACACCTTC	CAGREQNYGYTF
TRBJ2-3	NA	TRBV20-1	NA	TGCAGTGGAGGGTGGGCGGATACGCAGTATTTT	CSGGWADTQYF
TRBJ2-5	few	TRBV28	NA	TGTGCCAGCAGTTCCATCGGGACTCTCGCCACCCACTTC	CASSSIGTLATHF
TRBJ2-5	NA	TRBV4-3	TRBD2	TGCGCCAGCAGCTACGGGACTAGCAACCAAGAGACCCAGTACTTC	CASSYGTSNQETQYF
TRBJ1-4	NA	TRBV7-9	NA	TGTGCCAGCAGCGCGTATGAAAAACTGTTTTTT	CASSAYEKLFF
TRBJ2-3	NA	TRBV5-6	TRBD2	TGTGCCAGCAGCCTTCAGCGGGACTTCACAGATACGCAGTATTTT	CASSLQRDFTDTQYF
TRBJ1-1	NA	TRBV6-5	NA	TGTGCCAGCAGGTCACCGGGACTAAACACTGAAGCTTTCTTT	CASRSPGLNTEAFF
TRBJ1-5	few	TRBV10-2	NA	TGCGCCAGCAACGGTCACGGGTACCAGCCCCAGCATTTT	CASNGHGYQPQHF
TRBJ2-7	NA	TRBV11-2	NA	TGTGCCAGCAGCTTAGGCCCTCCCCCCGGCTCCTACGAGCAGTACTTC	CASSLGPPPGSYEQYF
TRBJ2-7	few	TRBV10-3	NA	TGTGCCATCAGTGACACGGAGTCGGGAGAGCAGTACTTC	CAISDTESGEQYF
TRBJ1-2	NA	TRBV6-1	NA	TGTGCCAGCAGTGTCACGGGGAGGGTCCTAAGATTGGACTATGGCTACACCTTC	CASSVTGRVLRLDYGYTF
TRBJ2-5	NA	TRBV25-1	NA	TGTGCCAGCAGTGAATCCAGACAAAGAGAGACCCAGTACTTC	CASSESRQRETQYF
TRBJ1-1	NA	TRBV14	NA	TGTGCCAGCAGCCAAAGAGGCCGGGGGGTGAACACTGAAGCTTTCTTT	CASSQRGRGVNTEAFF
TRBJ1-3	once	TRBV5-1	NA	TGCGCCAGCAGCTTCACGGAGGGCTCTGGAAACACCATATATTTT	CASSFTEGSGNTIYF
TRBJ2-7	NA	TRBV7-8	NA	TGTGCCAGCAGCGCCCGCGGGGCCCTCGGCCACGAGCAGTACTTC	CASSARGALGHEQYF
TRBJ2-5	few	TRBV10-3	NA	TGTGCCATCAGTCCTAACCCGACAGACGGGGAGACCCAGTACTTC	CAISPNPTDGETQYF
TRBJ1-1	few	TRBV6-5	NA	TGTGCCAGCAGTTACTCGGCAGGGGTGATGAACACTGAAGCTTTCTTT	CASSYSAGVMNTEAFF
TRBJ2-3	once	TRBV7-9	TRBD2	TGTGCCAGCAGTCGAAGTGGCGGCGGGAGAGGCACAGATACGCAGTATTTT	CASSRSGGGRGTDTQYF
TRBJ1-5	NA	TRBV18	NA	TGTGCCAGCTCACCGACCGGGGGGGGCGGCAATCAGCCCCAGCATTTT	CASSPTGGGGNQPQHF
TRBJ2-5	NA	TRBV30	TRBD2	TGTGCCTGGAGTAAGGGACTAGCGGGGGGAACCCAAGAGACCCAGTACTTC	CAWSKGLAGGTQETQYF
TRBJ2-5	NA	TRBV6-6	TRBD2	TGTGCCAGCAGCCCCCAAGCGGGAGTGAGAGAGACCCAGTACTTC	CASSPQAGVRETQYF
TRBJ2-7	NA	TRBV29-1	TRBD1	TGCAGCGGTAGACAGGGCTACGAGCAGTACTTC	CSGRQGYEQYF
TRBJ1-2	NA	TRBV21-1	NA	TGTGCCAGCAGCTTCCGGACAGGGGGCCTTTACTATGGCTACACCTTC	CASSFRTGGLYYGYTF
TRBJ2-4	NA	TRBV12-5	TRBD2	TGTGCTAGTGCCCGGACTAGCGGGAGCCACAAGCTAGCCAAAAACATTCAGTACTTC	CASARTSGSHKLAKNIQYF
TRBJ1-5	once	TRBV6-5	NA	TGTGCCAGCAGTGGGAGGGAATACGGGCCCCAGCATTTT	CASSGREYGPQHF
TRBJ2-3	NA	TRBV7-6	TRBD2	TGTGCCAGCAGCCTAGCGGGAGGGCCGGTGAATACAGATACGCAGTATTTT	CASSLAGGPVNTDTQYF
TRBJ1-1	NA	TRBV5-6	NA	TGTGCCAGCAGCCCGACAGGCTTAGGAACTGAAGCTTTCTTT	CASSPTGLGTEAFF
TRBJ2-5	few	TRBV2	NA	TGTGCCAGCAGCCCCTTTCAAGAGACCCAGTACTTC	CASSPFQETQYF
TRBJ1-2	NA	TRBV12-5	NA	TGTGCTAGTGGTTTGGGGCAGTCTAACTATGGCTACACCTTC	CASGLGQSNYGYTF
TRBJ2-4	few	TRBV29-1	NA	TGCAGCGTTGAAGGGGCAGGGGCATCCCTGGCCAAAAACATTCAGTACTTC	CSVEGAGASLAKNIQYF
TRBJ2-3	NA	TRBV7-6	TRBD1	TGTGCCAGCAGCTTGGGACAGGGCCCGGATACGCAGTATTTT	CASSLGQGPDTQYF
TRBJ1-5	NA	TRBV28	TRBD1	TGTGCCAGCAGGGGGGACAGGGGGTTTAATCCGAATCAGCCCCAGCATTTT	CASRGDRGFNPNQPQHF
TRBJ2-1	few	TRBV27	TRBD2	TGTGCCAGCAGGTCATTAGCGGGGGCATACAATGAGCAGTTCTTC	CASRSLAGAYNEQFF
TRBJ2-3	NA	TRBV9	NA	TGTGCCAGCAGCGCGTCGGGGACAAGCTCTACGCAGTATTTT	CASSASGTSSTQYF